This entry lists 32 T cell receptor beta chains sequenced from one sample in a study of naive and memory T cell subsets. The beta constant-region primer was an equimolar mix of two oligonucleotides covering TRBC1 and TRBC2. The ligated cDNA underwent four PCR rounds using SP2 and nested alpha and beta constant-region primers. One entry per CDR3 protein results from TCRdb running MiXCR on the UMI-ligation and nested PCR reads. The sample lists over 100,000 distinct CDR3 sequences; 35% to 45% were seen once. The material sequenced was central memory CD4+ T cells from blood. The receptor set was obtained from a human donor in good health.

This clonotype was counted many times. V and J are TRBV2 and TRBJ1-5; no reliable D call. V was cut by 4 bases and J by 5 bases, with 9 bases left in between. Germline V CDR1 and CDR2: SNHLY, FYNNEI. This CDR3 comprises 13 residues. This CDR3 is CASSVQMYQPQHF. The CDR3 DNA is TGTGCCAGCAGTGTACAAATGTATCAGCCCCAGCATTTT.

Ten or more counts support this clonotype. J is TRBJ1-2 and V is TRBV7-9; D gene ambiguous. Germline values: CDR1 SEHNR, CDR2 FQNEAQ (reference sequence). Between the trimmed V and J ends, which lost 5 bases and 2 bases, there was a span of 9 bases. This CDR3 region has 13 residues. CDR3 loop: CASSRHKNYGYTF. In nucleotides, the CDR3 is TGTGCCAGCAGCCGACATAAAAACTATGGCTACACCTTC.

This chain links TRBV11-2 with TRBJ2-7; 13 bases align to TRBD2. CDR1 is SGHAT, CDR2 FQNNGV, per germline. V shed 5 bases, J shed 6 bases, and the junction held 7 bases outside the gene matches. This CDR3 is 15 amino acids long. CDR3 coding DNA: TGTGCCAGCAGCCGAGGGACTAGCGGGATGGGCGAGCAGTACTTC. Its translation: CASSRGTSGMGEQYF.

J is TRBJ2-1 and V is TRBV20-1, with 8 bases aligning to TRBD2. Per the germline V gene, CDR1 is DFQATT and CDR2 is SNEGSKA (reference sequence). V was clipped by 3 bases and J by 9 bases; unmatched bases: 7. CDR3 length: 13 amino acids. The CDR3 nucleotides are TGCAGTGCTAGCCCTAGTAGCGGGGCTGAGCAGTTCTTC. The encoded protein is CSASPSSGAEQFF.

This clonotype was found many times. V is TRBV5-1 and J is TRBJ1-1, with 8 nucleotides matching TRBD1. V lost 2 bases to trimming and J lost 0 bases; unmatched junction nucleotides: 6. Germline values: CDR1 SGHRS, CDR2 YFSETQ. This CDR3 has 16 amino acids. The DNA of the CDR3 is TGCGCCAGCAGCTTAACCGGACAGGGTTTGAACACTGAAGCTTTCTTT. Translation: CASSLTGQGLNTEAFF.

This CDR3 reads CALRSGYSTGELFF. DNA for the CDR3: TGTGCCTTACGCAGCGGGTATAGCACCGGGGAGCTGTTTTTT. This chain connects TRBV30 to TRBJ2-2; D is possibly TRBD2 (6 bases). Germline CDR1 is GTSNPN and CDR2 is SVGIG (reference sequence). This CDR3 is 14 amino acids long. Trimming removed 7 bases at V and 4 bases at J, with 16 bases between. Full variable domain (remainder filled in from reference TRBV30 and TRBJ2-2): SQTIHQWPATLVQPVGSPLSLECTVEGTSNPNLYWYRQAAGRGLQLLFYSVGIGQISSEVPQNLSASRPQDRQFILSSKKLLLSDSGFYLCALRSGYSTGELFFGEGSRLTVL.

This clonotype occurred a few times. The chain joins TRBV29-1 to TRBJ1-4; D is perhaps TRBD1 (5 bases). Germline CDR1 SQVTM, CDR2 ANQGSEA. CDR3 length equals 15 residues. Deletions cut 3 bases from V and 4 bases from J, with 15 bases between. The CDR3 DNA reads TGCAGCGTTGAGGGGACGGTACGGGGTAATGAAAAACTGTTTTTT. Translated: CSVEGTVRGNEKLFF. Combining the CDR3 with reference TRBV29-1 and TRBJ1-4 gives the whole variable domain SAVISQKPSRDICQRGTSLTIQCQVDSQVTMMFWYRQQPGQSLTLIATANQGSEATYESGFVIDKFPISRPNLTFSTLTVSNMSPEDSSIYLCSVEGTVRGNEKLFFGSGTQLSVL.

The genes are TRBV5-1 and TRBJ2-7; TRBD1 matches 9 bases. The CDR3 totals 15 residues. Germline CDR1 is SGHRS and CDR2 is YFSETQ. V shed 4 bases and J 3 bases; nucleotides not matched to a gene: 8. CDR3 amino acids: CASSPQPGQGYEQYF. CDR3 nucleotides: TGCGCCAGCAGCCCGCAGCCGGGACAGGGCTACGAGCAGTACTTC.

This chain links TRBV20-1 with TRBJ2-4, with 9 bases aligning to TRBD1. This CDR3 has 14 amino acids. From germline, CDR1 is DFQATT and CDR2 SNEGSKA (reference sequence). V lost 6 bases and J lost 15; bases outside the gene matches: 18. The chain's CDR3 is CSAKHGTGRGGAYF. The CDR3 coding sequence is TGCAGTGCGAAACATGGGACAGGGAGGGGTGGCGCGTACTTC.

The V call is TRBV10-3, the J call TRBJ2-3; D unresolved. Trimming took off 10 bases at V and 0 bases at J, with 17 bases between the two ends. CDR3 length equals 15 residues. Germline CDR1 reads ENHRY; CDR2 reads SYGVKD. The CDR3 bases are TGTGCCACATCAAGGTATTCAGCTAGCACAGATACGCAGTATTTT. Translation: CATSRYSASTDTQYF.

The CDR3 is CASSRLGTGYGYTF. In nucleotides, the CDR3 is TGTGCCAGCAGTCGCCTCGGGACAGGCTATGGCTACACCTTC. The chain carries TRBV2 and TRBJ1-2, with TRBD1 matching over 8 bases. The CDR3 consists of 14 residues. Trimming took 5 bases from V and 4 from J; bases not matched to a gene: 6. CDR1 and CDR2 (germline): SNHLY, FYNNEI.

This chain uses TRBV6-5 with TRBJ1-5; 7 bases map to TRBD1. CDR1 and CDR2 (germline): MNHEY, SVGAGI. This CDR3 region has 15 residues. J gave up 1 base and V 4 bases, and 4 bases lay outside the gene matches. CDR3 sequence: CASSSSGGSNQPQHF. Written as DNA, the CDR3 is TGTGCCAGCAGTTCCTCAGGGGGGAGCAATCAGCCCCAGCATTTT.

This chain joins TRBV24-1 and TRBJ1-1, with D perhaps matching TRBD1 (6 bases). Per germline, CDR1 KGHDR and CDR2 SFDVKD. V was clipped by 3 bases and J by 6 bases, with 10 bases between them. The CDR3 consists of 13 residues. CDR3 DNA: TGTGCCACCAGTGATGGGGGCCGGTCTGAAGCTTTCTTT. Its translation is CATSDGGRSEAFF.

In this sample, this clonotype turned up many times. This rearrangement joins TRBV12-3 or TRBV12-4 to TRBJ2-1; TRBD2 is a possible D gene (6 bases). The V and J ends lost 10 bases and 5 bases respectively, with 15 bases between them. The CDR3 has 13 residues. CDR3 loop: CATAASAHNEQFF. CDR3 DNA: TGTGCCACCGCGGCTAGCGCTCACAATGAGCAGTTCTTC.

In this sample, this clonotype turned up a few times. V usage is TRBV5-1 and J usage is TRBJ2-7, with 9 bases aligning to TRBD2. The CDR3 has 14 amino acids. Germline loops: CDR1 SGHRS, CDR2 YFSETQ. V lost 5 bases to trimming and J lost 5 bases; unmatched junction nucleotides: 8. CDR3 in DNA: TGCGCCAGCAGTGCTAGCGGGACCACCAACGAGCAGTACTTC. Translation: CASSASGTTNEQYF.

V is TRBV10-3 and J is TRBJ2-1, with TRBD2 matching over 11 bases. Germline V gene sequence: CDR1 ENHRY, CDR2 SYGVKD. The CDR3 consists of 16 residues. V dropped 3 bases and J dropped 5; count of bases not matched to a gene: 6. CDR3 amino acids: CAISDLTSGKNNEQFF. CDR3 DNA sequence: TGTGCCATCAGTGATTTGACTAGCGGGAAGAACAATGAGCAGTTCTTC.

The chain joins TRBV20-1 to TRBJ2-5; D call uncertain. The germline V gene has CDR1 DFQATT and CDR2 SNEGSKA (reference sequence). The V end was cut by 4 bases, the J end by 2 bases, with 14 bases between. The CDR3 extends over 14 amino acids. The CDR3 coding sequence is TGCAGTGCTATGCCCCTCGTCGGTCAAGAGACCCAGTACTTC. The encoded protein is CSAMPLVGQETQYF.

This chain uses TRBV20-1 with TRBJ2-5; D not certain. CDR1 and CDR2 from the germline V gene are DFQATT and SNEGSKA (reference sequence). The CDR3 has 15 residues. V lost 0 bases and J lost 5, with 16 bases in between. The CDR3 nucleotides are TGCAGTGCTAGAGATGGTGTGGCCAACGTTGAGACCCAGTACTTC. This translates into CSARDGVANVETQYF.

The genes are TRBV6-5 and TRBJ2-3, with D perhaps assigned TRBD1 or TRBD2 (5 bases each). Trimming cost V 2 bases and J 3 bases, with 12 bases left between them. CDR3 size: 15 residues. Germline loops: CDR1 MNHEY, CDR2 SVGAGI. The CDR3, as DNA: TGTGCCAGCAGTTACGGAGGACCAGGGACAGATACGCAGTATTTT. Amino acids: CASSYGGPGTDTQYF.

This clonotype came up a few times. The chain recombines TRBV7-9 with TRBJ2-7, with 8 nucleotides matching TRBD1. V was pared by 5 bases and J by 4 bases, with 4 bases of the junction left unmatched. Germline assignment: CDR1 SEHNR and CDR2 FQNEAQ (reference sequence). The CDR3 covers 13 residues. CDR3 nucleotide sequence: TGTGCCAGCAGCCACCGGGACAGGTACGAGCAGTACTTC. It is translated as CASSHRDRYEQYF. Based on the CDR3 plus reference TRBV7-9 and TRBJ2-7, the full variable domain is DTGVSQNPRHKITKRGQNVTFRCDPISEHNRLYWYRQTLGQGPEFLTYFQNEAQLEKSRLLSDRFSAERPKGSFSTLEIQRTEQGDSAMYLCASSHRDRYEQYFGPGTRLTVT.

This clonotype has just one count. The chain combines TRBV7-9 with TRBJ1-6; maybe TRBD1 (6 bases). Trimming took off 2 bases at V and 5 bases at J, with 13 bases between the two ends. CDR1 SEHNR and CDR2 FQNEAQ come from the germline V gene (reference sequence). This CDR3 comprises 16 residues. CDR3 nucleotide sequence: TGTGCCAGCAGCTTATCGGGGGCCCAGAATAATTCACCCCTCCACTTT. It yields the protein CASSLSGAQNNSPLHF.

The gene calls are TRBV20-1 and TRBJ2-7, with D tentatively TRBD2 (5 bases). The CDR3 loop spans 15 amino acids. V lost 5 bases to trimming and J lost 1 base, with 18 bases between them. In germline, CDR1 is DFQATT, CDR2 SNEGSKA (reference sequence). As DNA, the CDR3 is TGCAGTGCTCAGAGGACTGGCTTACTTTCCTACGAGCAGTACTTC. This translates into CSAQRTGLLSYEQYF.

The chain carries TRBV10-3 and TRBJ2-1; 9 positions agree with TRBD2. The CDR3 has 17 residues. CDR1 ENHRY and CDR2 SYGVKD come from the germline V gene. With 4 bases clipped from V and 8 bases from J, the junction kept 15 bases outside the gene matches. In nucleotides, the CDR3 is TGTGCCATCAGTGTGGGCTATAGCGGGAGCGGTTACGATGAGCAGTTCTTC. Translated: CAISVGYSGSGYDEQFF.

The table lists this clonotype with a few counts. The chain links TRBV12-3 or TRBV12-4 to TRBJ1-1, with TRBD1 identical over 7 bases. The length of the CDR3 is 13 residues. Trimming cost V 6 bases and J 2 bases; bases outside gene matches: 3. CDR3 loop: CASSRQGNTEAFF. The CDR3 nucleotides are TGTGCCAGCAGCAGACAGGGAAACACTGAAGCTTTCTTT.

This clonotype was observed a handful of times. The chain carries TRBV5-6 and TRBJ2-5; possible D gene TRBD2, 6 bases. Germline loops: CDR1 SGHDT, CDR2 YYEEEE. CDR3 length: 15 residues. Trimming left V 0 bases short and J 4 bases short, with 13 bases between. The DNA for the CDR3 is TGTGCCAGCAGCTTGGTACGCGGGATCCGAGAGACCCAGTACTTC. Residues: CASSLVRGIRETQYF.

V is TRBV20-1 and J is TRBJ2-3; TRBD2 aligns across 9 bases. The V and J ends lost 0 bases and 10 bases, in that order; junction bases with no gene match: 11. Germline V gene data show CDR1 as DFQATT and CDR2 as SNEGSKA (reference sequence). The CDR3 length is 15 residues. The CDR3 is CSARDPREGHGSQYF. CDR3 DNA: TGCAGTGCTAGAGATCCGCGGGAGGGCCATGGGTCGCAGTATTTT.

The gene calls are TRBV5-6 and TRBJ2-7, with 9 bases fitting TRBD1. Losses at the gene ends were 3 bases for V and 6 bases for J; bases not matched to a gene: 7. CDR1 is SGHDT and CDR2 is YYEEEE in the germline V gene. The CDR3 length is 14 residues. The CDR3 DNA is TGTGCCAGCAGCTCGACGGACAGGGGCGGCGAGCAGTACTTC. This translates into CASSSTDRGGEQYF.

Here the CDR3 reads CSATSSGHEQYF. The CDR3 coding sequence is TGCAGTGCTACCTCTAGCGGCCACGAGCAGTACTTC. The chain is built from TRBV20-1 and TRBJ2-7; TRBD2 agrees at 7 bases. V shed 4 bases, J shed 5 bases, and the junction held 5 bases outside the gene matches. Germline CDR1 DFQATT, CDR2 SNEGSKA (reference sequence). This CDR3 has 12 residues.

This clonotype appeared a few times. The genes are TRBV5-1 and TRBJ1-2, with a weak D call TRBD1 (5 bases). The V gene lost 3 bases and the J gene lost 4 bases, with 7 bases spanning the gap. In germline, CDR1 is SGHRS, CDR2 YFSETQ. This CDR3 contains 12 residues. This CDR3 is CASSSDTYGYTF. CDR3 bases: TGCGCCAGCAGCTCGGACACCTATGGCTACACCTTC.

V gene TRBV6-2 or TRBV6-3 combines with J gene TRBJ1-5, with no clear D. Between the trimmed V and J ends, which lost 6 bases and 3 bases, there was a span of 18 bases. This CDR3 has 16 residues. CDR1 is MNHEY, CDR2 SVGEGT, per germline. CDR3 amino acids: CASSHGLISTNQPQHF. The CDR3, as DNA: TGTGCCAGCAGCCACGGGCTGATAAGTACCAATCAGCCCCAGCATTTT.

This chain joins TRBV19 and TRBJ2-1; D could derive from TRBD1 or TRBD2 (6 bases each). Germline V CDR1 and CDR2: LNHDA, SQIVND (reference sequence). Trimming removed 0 bases at V and 4 bases at J, with 22 bases between. The CDR3 runs to 19 residues. Here the CDR3 DNA reads TGTGCCAGTAGTATAGAGGGGGGCACTCTAGCTTGGGGATACAATGAGCAGTTCTTC. Its protein product is CASSIEGGTLAWGYNEQFF.

This clonotype came up a few times. The chain employs TRBV19 and TRBJ1-5; the D is unclear. There are 16 residues in the CDR3. The germline gives CDR1 LNHDA, CDR2 SQIVND (reference sequence). V gave up 7 bases and J gave up 3 bases, with 19 bases separating them. In nucleotides, the CDR3 is TGTGCCAGTACAAATGGGTTGGATCTAGTCAATCAGCCCCAGCATTTT. Translated, it gives CASTNGLDLVNQPQHF.